This is a list of T cell receptor beta chains from one sample in a study of blood T cell repertoires in COVID-19. The assay was immunoSEQ multiplex PCR, and TCRdb's table has in-frame clones only and misses some. The repertoire holds 300,000 to 400,000 clones, 88% seen once, with around 0.91% in the top ten. Material: PBMCs or T cells enriched from blood (not recorded which). These TCRs come from a woman aged 25 to 39 with acute COVID-19. Each CDR3 is given with its conserved first and last residue. D genes are given only for firm matches. Only part of the rows carry a size: once, few, many, or a class if the clone is expanded.

d_call: .
j_call: TRBJ1-1
clone_size: .
v_call: TRBV30
cdr3_aa: CAWNNPGRRTEAFF
cdr3_nt: TGTGCCTGGAACAACCCTGGGCGACGAACTGAAGCTTTCTTT

d_call: .
j_call: TRBJ1-1
clone_size: .
v_call: TRBV4-1
cdr3_aa: CASSQRRGGTEAFF
cdr3_nt: TGCGCCAGCAGCCAACGAAGGGGTGGTACTGAAGCTTTCTTT

d_call: TRBD2
j_call: TRBJ2-2
clone_size: .
v_call: TRBV19
cdr3_aa: CASSIKGSGGTGELFF
cdr3_nt: TGTGCCAGTAGTATTAAGGGTAGCGGGGGCACCGGGGAGCTGTTTTTT

d_call: .
j_call: TRBJ1-2
clone_size: .
v_call: TRBV2
cdr3_aa: CASSGAGHGYTF
cdr3_nt: TGTGCCAGCAGTGGGGCGGGGCATGGCTACACCTTC

d_call: .
j_call: TRBJ1-5
clone_size: .
v_call: TRBV10-2
cdr3_aa: CASSDRRATSNQPQHF
cdr3_nt: TGCGCCAGCAGTGACCGCAGGGCAACTAGCAATCAGCCCCAGCATTTT

d_call: .
j_call: TRBJ1-1
clone_size: once
v_call: TRBV20-1
cdr3_aa: CSARAAVEAFF
cdr3_nt: TGCAGTGCTAGAGCGGCGGTGGAAGCTTTCTTT

d_call: TRBD2
j_call: TRBJ2-2
clone_size: .
v_call: TRBV6-5
cdr3_aa: CASSYSGGGAGELFF
cdr3_nt: TGTGCCAGCAGTTACTCAGGCGGGGGGGCCGGGGAGCTGTTTTTT

d_call: TRBD1
j_call: TRBJ1-2
clone_size: .
v_call: TRBV6-5
cdr3_aa: CASSYGTPGGPYTF
cdr3_nt: TGTGCCAGCAGTTACGGTACCCCAGGGGGGCCCTACACCTTC

d_call: .
j_call: TRBJ2-7
clone_size: .
v_call: TRBV14
cdr3_aa: CASSQGSGNEQYF
cdr3_nt: TGTGCCAGCAGCCAAGGGTCCGGGAACGAGCAGTACTTC

d_call: TRBD1
j_call: TRBJ2-1
clone_size: .
v_call: TRBV19
cdr3_aa: CASSIGTGTYNEQFF
cdr3_nt: TGTGCCAGTAGCATCGGGACAGGGACCTACAATGAGCAGTTCTTC

d_call: .
j_call: TRBJ2-5
clone_size: .
v_call: TRBV6-5
cdr3_aa: CASRDKVQETQYF
cdr3_nt: TGTGCCAGCAGGGACAAAGTCCAAGAGACCCAGTACTTC

d_call: TRBD1
j_call: TRBJ2-1
clone_size: .
v_call: TRBV29-1
cdr3_aa: CSVEQWDSSYNEQFF
cdr3_nt: TGCAGCGTTGAACAGTGGGACAGCTCCTACAATGAGCAGTTCTTC

d_call: .
j_call: TRBJ1-1
clone_size: .
v_call: TRBV28
cdr3_aa: CASSQGGTEAFF
cdr3_nt: TGTGCCAGCAGCCAAGGGGGAACTGAAGCTTTCTTT

d_call: .
j_call: TRBJ1-2
clone_size: .
v_call: TRBV6-5
cdr3_aa: CASSSGDLNYGYTF
cdr3_nt: TGTGCCAGCAGCTCAGGGGACCTTAACTATGGCTACACCTTC

d_call: .
j_call: TRBJ2-7
clone_size: .
v_call: TRBV18
cdr3_aa: CASSRDRTSYEQYF
cdr3_nt: TGTGCCAGCTCCCGAGACAGGACTTCCTACGAGCAGTACTTC

d_call: TRBD1
j_call: TRBJ1-1
clone_size: .
v_call: TRBV4-1
cdr3_aa: CASSQVDRADTEAFF
cdr3_nt: TGCGCCAGCAGCCAGGTAGACAGGGCGGACACTGAAGCTTTCTTT

d_call: TRBD1
j_call: TRBJ1-2
clone_size: .
v_call: TRBV2
cdr3_aa: CASSGRGPLSGYTF
cdr3_nt: TGTGCCAGCAGTGGTAGGGGGCCGCTGTCTGGCTACACCTTC

d_call: .
j_call: TRBJ1-5
clone_size: few
v_call: TRBV5-6
cdr3_aa: CASSPFGTGIDQPQHF
cdr3_nt: TGTGCCAGCAGCCCTTTTGGAACAGGGATCGATCAGCCCCAGCATTTT

d_call: .
j_call: TRBJ2-3
clone_size: .
v_call: TRBV11-2
cdr3_aa: CASSLSQAANTDTQYF
cdr3_nt: TGTGCCAGCAGCTTGTCCCAGGCCGCCAACACAGATACGCAGTATTTT

d_call: .
j_call: TRBJ1-6
clone_size: .
v_call: TRBV27
cdr3_aa: CASTRGQNNNSPLHF
cdr3_nt: TGTGCCAGCACCCGCGGACAGAACAATAATTCACCCCTCCACTTT

d_call: TRBD1
j_call: TRBJ1-2
clone_size: .
v_call: TRBV5-5
cdr3_aa: CASSLAAGGSYGYTF
cdr3_nt: TGTGCCAGCAGCTTGGCCGCAGGGGGCAGCTATGGCTACACCTTC

d_call: TRBD1
j_call: TRBJ1-1
clone_size: .
v_call: TRBV5-1
cdr3_aa: CASSGSTGGNTEAFF
cdr3_nt: TGCGCCAGCAGCGGGTCGACAGGGGGTAACACTGAAGCTTTCTTT

d_call: .
j_call: TRBJ2-7
clone_size: .
v_call: TRBV7-2
cdr3_aa: CASRVGGGSYEQYF
cdr3_nt: TGTGCCAGCAGGGTAGGGGGGGGCTCCTACGAGCAGTACTTC

d_call: .
j_call: TRBJ1-2
clone_size: .
v_call: TRBV7-8
cdr3_aa: CASSLGASEGYTF
cdr3_nt: TGTGCCAGCAGCTTAGGAGCTAGTGAAGGCTACACCTTC

d_call: .
j_call: TRBJ1-2
clone_size: .
v_call: TRBV7-3
cdr3_aa: CASSLMAGYGYTF
cdr3_nt: TGTGCCAGCAGCTTAATGGCGGGGTATGGCTACACCTTC

d_call: TRBD1
j_call: TRBJ1-4
clone_size: .
v_call: TRBV24-1
cdr3_aa: CATSAHPGTGNEKLFF
cdr3_nt: TGTGCCACCAGTGCCCACCCCGGGACAGGTAATGAAAAACTGTTTTTT

d_call: .
j_call: TRBJ2-7
clone_size: .
v_call: TRBV6-1
cdr3_aa: CASSESPQTTYEQYF
cdr3_nt: TGTGCCAGCAGTGAATCCCCACAGACTACCTACGAGCAGTACTTC

d_call: TRBD2
j_call: TRBJ2-1
clone_size: .
v_call: TRBV7-9
cdr3_aa: CASSLLRGGSYNEQFF
cdr3_nt: TGTGCCAGCAGCTTATTGCGGGGGGGATCCTACAATGAGCAGTTCTTC

d_call: .
j_call: TRBJ1-6
clone_size: .
v_call: TRBV4-3
cdr3_aa: CASSQYPESYNSPLHF
cdr3_nt: TGCGCCAGCAGCCAATACCCGGAGAGCTATAATTCACCCCTCCACTTT

d_call: .
j_call: TRBJ2-1
clone_size: .
v_call: TRBV20-1
cdr3_aa: CSASFNEQFF
cdr3_nt: TGCAGTGCGTCTTTCAATGAGCAGTTCTTC

d_call: .
j_call: TRBJ1-5
clone_size: .
v_call: TRBV24-1
cdr3_aa: CATSDFRERGQPQHF
cdr3_nt: TGTGCCACCAGTGATTTCAGGGAAAGGGGCCAGCCCCAGCATTTT

d_call: .
j_call: TRBJ1-1
clone_size: .
v_call: TRBV7-9
cdr3_aa: CASSLLGGGRKNTEAFF
cdr3_nt: TGTGCCAGCAGCTTATTGGGAGGGGGACGTAAGAACACTGAAGCTTTCTTT

d_call: TRBD2
j_call: TRBJ2-1
clone_size: .
v_call: TRBV5-1
cdr3_aa: CASSLPSGGNEQFF
cdr3_nt: TGCGCCAGCAGCTTGCCTAGCGGGGGTAATGAGCAGTTCTTC

d_call: .
j_call: TRBJ2-7
clone_size: once
v_call: TRBV5-1
cdr3_aa: CASSLGGVEQYF
cdr3_nt: TGCGCCAGCAGCTTGGGGGGCGTCGAGCAGTACTTC

d_call: .
j_call: TRBJ2-1
clone_size: .
v_call: TRBV24-1
cdr3_aa: CATSDLSGYNEQFF
cdr3_nt: TGTGCCACCAGTGATCTCTCAGGCTACAATGAGCAGTTCTTC

d_call: .
j_call: TRBJ2-3
clone_size: .
v_call: TRBV2
cdr3_aa: CASSVRGFTDTQYF
cdr3_nt: TGTGCCAGCAGTGTACGAGGGTTTACAGATACGCAGTATTTT

d_call: .
j_call: TRBJ1-2
clone_size: .
v_call: TRBV29-1
cdr3_aa: CSIQGFMGINYGYTF
cdr3_nt: TGCAGCATTCAGGGGTTTATGGGGATAAACTATGGCTACACCTTC

d_call: .
j_call: TRBJ1-6
clone_size: .
v_call: TRBV7-2
cdr3_aa: CASSSYPGNNSPLHF
cdr3_nt: TGTGCCAGCAGCTCATACCCGGGTAATAATTCACCCCTCCACTTT

d_call: .
j_call: TRBJ2-1
clone_size: once
v_call: TRBV7-3
cdr3_aa: CASSLLGAGEQFF
cdr3_nt: TGTGCCAGCAGCTTATTAGGTGCAGGTGAGCAGTTCTTC

d_call: .
j_call: TRBJ2-7
clone_size: .
v_call: TRBV2
cdr3_aa: CASSDRESYEQYF
cdr3_nt: TGTGCCAGCAGTGACAGGGAATCCTACGAGCAGTACTTC

d_call: .
j_call: TRBJ1-4
clone_size: .
v_call: TRBV30
cdr3_aa: CAWSVKGQYNEKLFF
cdr3_nt: TGTGCCTGGAGTGTAAAGGGGCAGTATAATGAAAAACTGTTTTTT

d_call: .
j_call: TRBJ1-3
clone_size: few
v_call: TRBV6-5
cdr3_aa: CASTPGAYSGNTIYF
cdr3_nt: TGTGCCAGCACGCCAGGGGCCTACTCTGGAAACACCATATATTTT

d_call: .
j_call: TRBJ1-1
clone_size: many
v_call: TRBV2
cdr3_aa: CASSRNTEAFF
cdr3_nt: TGTGCCAGCTCCAGGAACACTGAAGCTTTCTTT

d_call: .
j_call: TRBJ1-1
clone_size: .
v_call: TRBV7-2
cdr3_aa: CASSYQGGGNTEAFF
cdr3_nt: TGTGCCAGCAGTTACCAGGGAGGGGGGAACACTGAAGCTTTCTTT

d_call: .
j_call: TRBJ2-1
clone_size: .
v_call: TRBV11-3
cdr3_aa: CASSSQGSTEQFF
cdr3_nt: TGTGCCAGCAGCTCACAGGGCTCGACGGAGCAGTTCTTC

d_call: TRBD1
j_call: TRBJ1-4
clone_size: .
v_call: TRBV29-1
cdr3_aa: CSVAVGTGNEKLFF
cdr3_nt: TGCAGCGTTGCGGTCGGGACAGGGAATGAAAAACTGTTTTTT

d_call: TRBD1
j_call: TRBJ1-6
clone_size: .
v_call: TRBV9
cdr3_aa: CASSVEGGGNSPLHF
cdr3_nt: TGTGCCAGCAGCGTAGAAGGGGGCGGGAATTCACCCCTCCACTTT

d_call: .
j_call: TRBJ2-1
clone_size: .
v_call: TRBV18
cdr3_aa: CASSPGAFNEQFF
cdr3_nt: TGTGCCAGCTCACCGGGCGCTTTCAATGAGCAGTTCTTC

d_call: .
j_call: TRBJ1-6
clone_size: .
v_call: TRBV3-1/TRBV3-2
cdr3_aa: CASSQRATGSSPLHF
cdr3_nt: TGTGCCAGCAGCCAACGGGCTACAGGGAGTTCACCCCTCCACTTT

d_call: TRBD1
j_call: TRBJ2-7
clone_size: .
v_call: TRBV5-5
cdr3_aa: CASSLVTGGAEQYF
cdr3_nt: TGTGCCAGCAGCTTGGTGACAGGGGGAGCCGAGCAGTACTTC

d_call: .
j_call: TRBJ2-1
clone_size: .
v_call: TRBV24-1
cdr3_aa: CATSERTGGVSSYNEQFF
cdr3_nt: TGTGCCACCAGTGAACGCACCGGAGGGGTCAGCTCCTACAATGAGCAGTTCTTC

d_call: .
j_call: TRBJ2-7
clone_size: .
v_call: TRBV13
cdr3_aa: CASSLGQGREQYF
cdr3_nt: TGTGCCAGCAGCTTAGGACAGGGAAGAGAGCAGTACTTC